Presented here are 26 T cell receptor beta chains from one specimen sequenced in a study of CD8+CD57+ T cells in acquired aplastic anemia. TCR beta VDJ and CDR3 profiles were obtained from a genomic DNA template. MiXCR, run by TCRdb on the reads, gives a single entry per CDR3 protein. This table holds around 170,000 distinct CDR3 sequences, 48% found once. By flow cytometry, patients selected for sequencing had shown an expansion of CD8+CD57+ cells. Sequencing used sorted CD4+, CD8+, or CD8+CD57+ T cells (not recorded which) from PBMCs. Receptor source: a human donor with aplastic anemia.

This clonotype was seen a single time. The chain employs TRBV20-1 and TRBJ2-3; TRBD2 matches 8 bases. V lost 2 bases and J lost 0; bases outside the gene matches: 7. This CDR3 comprises 16 residues. Germline V gives CDR1 DFQATT, CDR2 SNEGSKA (reference sequence). CDR3 coding DNA: TGCAGTGCTAGACCAGCGGGAGAGGGGAGCACAGATACGCAGTATTTT. It codes for CSARPAGEGSTDTQYF.

There are many counts of this clonotype. The J gene is TRBJ1-2, the V gene TRBV5-1, with TRBD1 matching over 7 bases. The trim removed 5 bases at V and 7 bases at J, leaving 2 bases unmatched. The CDR3 sequence is 11 residues long. In germline, CDR1 is SGHRS, CDR2 YFSETQ. The CDR3 region has the DNA TGCGCCAGCAGTCCAGGGGGTGGCTACACCTTC. Translating it yields CASSPGGGYTF.

This clonotype came up a few times. V gene TRBV2 combines with J gene TRBJ2-5, with D perhaps TRBD1 or TRBD2 (5 bases each). This CDR3 spans 12 amino acids. V gave up 4 bases and J gave up 4 bases, with 7 bases separating them. The germline gives CDR1 SNHLY, CDR2 FYNNEI. Written as DNA, the CDR3 is TGTGCCAGCAGTGGGGGGATAGAGACCCAGTACTTC. Its protein product is CASSGGIETQYF.

This clonotype was counted ten times or more. The chain uses TRBV7-9 and TRBJ1-1, with a possible D match to TRBD1 (6 bases). This CDR3 has 15 amino acids. CDR1 and CDR2 (germline): SEHNR, FQNEAQ (reference sequence). Deletions cut 0 bases from V and 3 bases from J, with 11 bases between. The CDR3 coding sequence is TGTGCCAGCAGCTTAGCCGACAGGCGGGACACTGAAGCTTTCTTT. This encodes CASSLADRRDTEAFF. Combining the CDR3 with reference TRBV7-9 and TRBJ1-1 gives the whole variable domain DTGVSQNPRHKITKRGQNVTFRCDPISEHNRLYWYRQTLGQGPEFLTYFQNEAQLEKSRLLSDRFSAERPKGSFSTLEIQRTEQGDSAMYLCASSLADRRDTEAFFGQGTRLTVV.

V and J are TRBV10-3 and TRBJ1-5; no firm D call. The germline V and J ends were trimmed by 8 bases and 4 bases, with 12 bases remaining between them. In germline, CDR1 is ENHRY, CDR2 SYGVKD. The CDR3 covers 13 residues. The CDR3: CAIGTTGNQPQHF. CDR3 in DNA: TGTGCCATCGGTACTACTGGGAATCAGCCCCAGCATTTT.

The V call is TRBV9, the J call TRBJ1-1, with 7 bases matching TRBD1. The CDR3 loop spans 14 amino acids. V lost 3 bases to trimming and J lost 8 bases; unmatched junction nucleotides: 10. Germline V gene lookup returns CDR1 SGDLS and CDR2 YYNGEE. The CDR3 region has the DNA TGTGCCAGCAGCGCGCTCTTCGACAGGGTCGAAGCTTTCTTT. Amino acid sequence: CASSALFDRVEAFF.

The chain joins TRBV10-2 to TRBJ2-7; D might be TRBD2 (6 bases). The CDR3 is 13 amino acids. From germline, CDR1 is WSHSY and CDR2 SAAADI. The V gene lost 7 bases and the J gene lost 2 bases, with 12 bases spanning the gap. In DNA form, the CDR3 reads TGCGCCAGCACGGGGGAGCCGCCCTACGAGCAGTACTTC. Its protein is CASTGEPPYEQYF.

V gene TRBV3-1 combines with J gene TRBJ2-3; D gene ambiguous. CDR1 and CDR2 from the germline V gene are LGHDT and YNNKEL (reference sequence). Trimming left V 1 base short and J 6 bases short, with 17 bases between. The CDR3 spans 16 residues. For the CDR3, the DNA is TGTGCCAGCAGCCAAGCCTTCCAACCGGGTACGGATACGCAGTATTTT. Translated: CASSQAFQPGTDTQYF.

This clonotype occurred once. CDR3 coding DNA: TGTGCCAGCAGGGGGACTAGCAACGCCAGGGAGCTGTTTTTT. It yields the protein CASRGTSNARELFF. The J gene is TRBJ2-2, the V gene TRBV7-3; 9 bases fit TRBD2. The CDR3 spans 14 residues. J gave up 9 bases and V 6 bases, and 8 bases lay outside the gene matches. Germline-derived CDR1 and CDR2 are SGHTA and FQGTGA.

This clonotype was seen ten or more times. V and J are TRBV7-9 and TRBJ2-4; possibly TRBD1 or TRBD2 for D (5 bases each). V was pared by 3 bases and J by 4 bases, with 16 bases between. In germline, CDR1 is SEHNR, CDR2 FQNEAQ (reference sequence). This CDR3 comprises 16 residues. The CDR3 DNA is TGTGCCAGCAGCTTCTGGAGTGGGACGCAGAAAAACATTCAGTACTTC. Translated, it gives CASSFWSGTQKNIQYF. Full variable domain (remainder filled in from reference TRBV7-9 and TRBJ2-4): DTGVSQNPRHKITKRGQNVTFRCDPISEHNRLYWYRQTLGQGPEFLTYFQNEAQLEKSRLLSDRFSAERPKGSFSTLEIQRTEQGDSAMYLCASSFWSGTQKNIQYFGAGTRLSVL.

The J gene is TRBJ2-7, the V gene TRBV2, with TRBD2 matching over 8 bases. Germline CDR1 and CDR2: SNHLY and FYNNEI. The CDR3 consists of 14 residues. The ends lost 6 bases at V and 0 bases at J; junction bases unmatched: 4. CDR3 coding DNA: TGTGCCAGCAGGGGCCTAGCGGGCTCCTACGAGCAGTACTTC. As protein: CASRGLAGSYEQYF.

This rearrangement joins TRBV11-3 to TRBJ1-1; no clear D. With 1 base removed from V and 0 bases from J, the gap between germline ends came to 6 bases. This CDR3 region has 14 residues. CDR1 and CDR2 (germline): SGHNT, YENEEA. The CDR3 loop is CASSLGRMNTEAFF. In nucleotides, the CDR3 is TGTGCCAGCAGCTTAGGTCGAATGAACACTGAAGCTTTCTTT.

This clonotype was found once. A read error may explain this, as a much larger clone is one base away. The chain recombines TRBV4-3 with TRBJ2-1, with no clear D. This CDR3 region has 13 residues. CDR1 and CDR2 from the germline V gene are LGHNA and YSLEER. CDR3 nucleotides: TGCTCCAGCAGCCAAGATAGGGCTAATGAGCAGTTCTTC. Protein sequence: CSSSQDRANEQFF.

This clonotype was seen only a few times. V is TRBV10-3 and J is TRBJ1-1; D remains unclear. CDR3 length: 15 amino acids. Germline values: CDR1 ENHRY, CDR2 SYGVKD. V lost 2 bases and J 4 bases, leaving 14 bases between the germline ends. CDR3 protein: CAISEQNGGATEAFF. CDR3 nucleotides: TGTGCCATCAGTGAGCAGAATGGAGGTGCCACTGAAGCTTTCTTT.

This clonotype was seen more than once but under ten times. The chain is built from TRBV7-9 and TRBJ1-1; D is unresolved. The V end lost 6 bases, the J end lost 5 bases, and 10 bases lay between the germline ends. Germline V gene lookup returns CDR1 SEHNR and CDR2 FQNEAQ (reference sequence). The CDR3 extends over 12 amino acids. This chain's CDR3 is CASSFPGTEAFF. The CDR3 DNA is TGTGCCAGCAGTTTTCCCGGGACTGAAGCTTTCTTT.

The chain joins TRBV20-1 to TRBJ1-2; no clear D gene. The CDR3 is 10 residues long. Germline V gene data show CDR1 as DFQATT and CDR2 as SNEGSKA (reference sequence). The V and J ends lost 1 base and 6 bases respectively, with 3 bases between them. Here the CDR3 reads CSARVHGYTF. CDR3 sequence (DNA): TGCAGTGCTAGAGTACATGGCTACACCTTC.

This clonotype was counted at least ten times. The chain links TRBV7-6 to TRBJ2-5, with D possibly matching TRBD1 (6 bases). Trimming took off 4 bases at V and 4 bases at J, with 22 bases between the two ends. The CDR3 is 17 residues long. The V gene's germline CDR1 is SGHVS and CDR2 FNYEAQ. CDR3 protein: CASSSRGNGWGLETQYF. DNA of the CDR3: TGTGCCAGCAGCTCCAGGGGTAACGGGTGGGGTCTAGAGACCCAGTACTTC.

Concerning this clonotype: This could be a read error, since a much larger clone is one nucleotide away. This rearrangement joins TRBV10-3 to TRBJ1-2; D is undetermined. CDR1 is ENHRY, CDR2 SYGVKD, per germline. CDR3 length equals 14 residues. Written as DNA, the CDR3 is TGTGCCAGCAACCCCCGGGGAGCTAACTGTGGCTACACCTTC. It encodes CASNPRGANCGYTF.

This clonotype was observed a handful of times. The chain is built from TRBV11-2 and TRBJ2-3, with 9 bases aligning to TRBD2. Germline V gives CDR1 SGHAT, CDR2 FQNNGV. Trimming cost V 1 base and J 0 bases; bases outside gene matches: 5. The CDR3 runs to 17 residues. CDR3 bases: TGTGCCAGCAGCTTAGGCCTAGCGGGGTCTAGCACAGATACGCAGTATTTT. As protein: CASSLGLAGSSTDTQYF.

This clonotype has only a few counts. This chain joins TRBV28 and TRBJ1-1; D might be TRBD1 (5 bases). In germline, CDR1 is MDHEN, CDR2 SYDVKM. The CDR3 length is 15 residues. Trimming removed 4 bases at V and 0 bases at J, with 12 bases between. CDR3 sequence reads: CASSSYRIMNTEAFF. The CDR3 bases are TGTGCCAGCAGTTCGTACAGGATAATGAACACTGAAGCTTTCTTT.

This clonotype was observed a handful of times. The rearrangement links TRBV11-2 to TRBJ2-1, with D possibly called TRBD1 or TRBD2 (5 bases each). Germline CDR1 SGHAT, CDR2 FQNNGV. The ends were cut back, 0 bases at V and 9 bases at J, with 9 bases in the middle. The CDR3 loop spans 13 amino acids. The CDR3 DNA follows: TGTGCCAGCAGCTTAGAGGGGGACGGTGAGCAGTTCTTC. Residues: CASSLEGDGEQFF. Full variable domain (remainder filled in from reference TRBV11-2 and TRBJ2-1): EAGVAQSPRYKIIEKRQSVAFWCNPISGHATLYWYQQILGQGPKLLIQFQNNGVVDDSQLPKDRFSAERLKGVDSTLKIQPAKLEDSAVYLCASSLEGDGEQFFGPGTRLTVL.

This clonotype appeared a single time. V gene TRBV6-1 combines with J gene TRBJ1-5; no clear D gene. Germline V gene sequence: CDR1 MNHNS, CDR2 SASEGT. Trimming removed 1 base at V and 3 bases at J, with 10 bases between. This CDR3 has 15 amino acids. This CDR3 is CASSEEWWPNQPQHF. In DNA, the CDR3 is TGTGCCAGCAGTGAAGAGTGGTGGCCCAATCAGCCCCAGCATTTT.

Worth noting for this clonotype: A read error may be the cause here, since a much bigger clone is one base away. The J gene is TRBJ1-2, the V gene TRBV6-5; D is ambiguous. The CDR3 has 14 amino acids. The V end was cut by 2 bases, the J end by 0 bases, with 7 bases between. The germline V gene has CDR1 MNHEY and CDR2 SVGAGI. CDR3 sequence (DNA): TGTGCCAGCAGTTACGCCCGAGCTAACTATGGCTACACCTTC. It encodes CASSYARANYGYTF.

This clonotype was found many times. The chain links TRBV3-1 to TRBJ2-7; 10 bases are shared with TRBD1. The CDR3 spans 15 residues. V shed 4 bases, J shed 3 bases, and the junction held 6 bases outside the gene matches. Germline values: CDR1 LGHDT, CDR2 YNNKEL (reference sequence). CDR3 DNA sequence: TGTGCCAGCAGCCGGTCGGGACAGGGGATCTACGAGCAGTACTTC. It translates to CASSRSGQGIYEQYF.

This clonotype was observed a few times. The V gene is TRBV15, the J gene TRBJ2-7; possible D gene TRBD1, 6 bases. Trimming pared 3 bases from V and 2 bases from J, leaving 14 bases between. CDR1 and CDR2 (germline): LNHNV, YYDKDF (reference sequence). The CDR3 is 15 amino acids. As DNA, the CDR3 is TGTGCCACCAGCAGGATAGACAGGATCCCCTACGAGCAGTACTTC. Its translation is CATSRIDRIPYEQYF.

This clonotype was observed many times. The chain joins TRBV19 to TRBJ2-2; TRBD2 matches 11 bases. V lost 4 bases, J lost 4 bases, and 5 bases stayed unmatched. CDR3 length equals 16 residues. Per the germline V gene, CDR1 is LNHDA and CDR2 is SQIVND (reference sequence). DNA of the CDR3: TGTGCCAGTAGTAGGATTAGCGGGAGGGCCACCGGGGAGCTGTTTTTT. This gives the protein CASSRISGRATGELFF.